Each of the 2 T cell receptor beta chains below was sequenced from the same sample in a study of shared clonotypes between healthy human individuals. CD8 cells regarded as naive lacked CD45RO, were positively chosen for CCR7, and omitted terminally differentiated effector memory CD45RA+ cells. Generated by immunoSEQ multiplex PCR, the TCRdb table keeps only in-frame clones and is missing some. The sample includes roughly 2,000,000 clones, over 85% of them seen just once. The sequenced sample consisted of naive CD8+ T cells from PBMCs. All receptors derive from a man aged 18 to 35 in good health. Some clones in this sample may be carry-over from other donors' samples.

J is TRBJ1-1 and V is TRBV19; D remains ambiguous. Germline V gene sequence: CDR1 LNHDA, CDR2 SQIVND (reference sequence). This CDR3 region has 13 residues. V dropped 3 bases and J dropped 4 bases, with 9 bases sitting between them. In nucleotides, the CDR3 is TGTGCCAGTAGTATGGAGGGTAGCACTGAAGCTTTCTTT. Translating gives CASSMEGSTEAFF.

This clone was counted once. This chain joins TRBV6-5 and TRBJ2-2, with D possibly being TRBD1 (5 bases). V was cut by 0 bases and J by 1 base, with 6 bases left in between. From germline, CDR1 is MNHEY and CDR2 SVGAGI. The CDR3 extends over 15 amino acids. The CDR3 bases are TGTGCCAGCAGTTACTCCAGGGAGAACACCGGGGAGCTGTTTTTT. This codes for CASSYSRENTGELFF.